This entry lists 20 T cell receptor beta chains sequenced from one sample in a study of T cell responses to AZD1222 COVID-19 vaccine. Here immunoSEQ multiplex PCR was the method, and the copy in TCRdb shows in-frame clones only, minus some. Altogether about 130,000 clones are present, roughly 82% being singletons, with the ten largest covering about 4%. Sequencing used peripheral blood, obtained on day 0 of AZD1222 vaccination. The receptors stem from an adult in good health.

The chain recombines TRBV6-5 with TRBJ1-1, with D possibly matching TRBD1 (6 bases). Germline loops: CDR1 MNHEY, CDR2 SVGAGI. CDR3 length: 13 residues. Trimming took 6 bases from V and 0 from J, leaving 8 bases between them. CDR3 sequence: CASRGQMNTEAFF. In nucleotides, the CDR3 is TGTGCCAGCAGAGGACAGATGAACACTGAAGCTTTCTTT.

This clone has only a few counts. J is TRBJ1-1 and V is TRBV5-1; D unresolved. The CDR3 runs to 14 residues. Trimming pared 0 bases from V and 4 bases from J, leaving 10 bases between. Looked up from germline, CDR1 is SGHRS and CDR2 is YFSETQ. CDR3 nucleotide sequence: TGCGCCAGCAGCTTGGTCCGCGGAAGCACTGAAGCTTTCTTT. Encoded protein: CASSLVRGSTEAFF.

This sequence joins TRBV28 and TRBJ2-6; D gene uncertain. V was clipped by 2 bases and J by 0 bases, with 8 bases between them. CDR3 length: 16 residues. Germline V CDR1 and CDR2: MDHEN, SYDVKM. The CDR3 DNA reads TGTGCCAGCAGTTTAATCGGTACCTCTGGGGCCAACGTCCTGACTTTC. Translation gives CASSLIGTSGANVLTF.

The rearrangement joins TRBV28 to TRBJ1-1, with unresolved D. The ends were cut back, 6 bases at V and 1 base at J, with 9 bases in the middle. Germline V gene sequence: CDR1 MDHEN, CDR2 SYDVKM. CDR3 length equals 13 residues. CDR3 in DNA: TGTGCCAGCAGGGTCCGAAGGAACACTGAAGCTTTCTTT. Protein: CASRVRRNTEAFF.

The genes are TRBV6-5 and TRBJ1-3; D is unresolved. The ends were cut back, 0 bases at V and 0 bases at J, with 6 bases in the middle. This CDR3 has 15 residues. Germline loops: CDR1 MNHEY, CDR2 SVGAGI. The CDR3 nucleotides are TGTGCCAGCAGTTACTCACAGCGCTCTGGAAACACCATATATTTT. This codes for CASSYSQRSGNTIYF.

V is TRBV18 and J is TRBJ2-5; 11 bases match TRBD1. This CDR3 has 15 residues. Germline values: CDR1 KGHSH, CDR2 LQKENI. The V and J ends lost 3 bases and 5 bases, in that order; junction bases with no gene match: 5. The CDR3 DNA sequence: TGTGCCAGCTCACCCGGGACAGGGGGAATCGAGACCCAGTACTTC. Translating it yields CASSPGTGGIETQYF.

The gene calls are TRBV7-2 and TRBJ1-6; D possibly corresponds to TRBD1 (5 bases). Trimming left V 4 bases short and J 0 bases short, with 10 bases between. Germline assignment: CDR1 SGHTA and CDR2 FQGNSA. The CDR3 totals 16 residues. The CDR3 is CASSYGGSSYNSPLHF. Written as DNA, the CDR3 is TGTGCCAGCAGCTATGGGGGGAGCTCCTATAATTCACCCCTCCACTTT.

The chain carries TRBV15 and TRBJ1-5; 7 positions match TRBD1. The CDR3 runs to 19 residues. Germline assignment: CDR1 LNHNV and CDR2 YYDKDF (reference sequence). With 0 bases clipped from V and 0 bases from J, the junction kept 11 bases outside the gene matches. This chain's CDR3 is CATSRERDINRGSNQPQHF. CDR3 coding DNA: TGTGCCACCAGCAGAGAAAGGGACATAAACAGGGGTAGCAATCAGCCCCAGCATTTT.

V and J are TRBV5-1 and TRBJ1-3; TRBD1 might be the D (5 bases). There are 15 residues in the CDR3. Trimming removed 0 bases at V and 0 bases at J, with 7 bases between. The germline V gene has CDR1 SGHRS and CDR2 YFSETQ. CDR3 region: CASSLAGASGNTIYF. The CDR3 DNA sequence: TGCGCCAGCAGCTTGGCCGGGGCCTCTGGAAACACCATATATTTT.

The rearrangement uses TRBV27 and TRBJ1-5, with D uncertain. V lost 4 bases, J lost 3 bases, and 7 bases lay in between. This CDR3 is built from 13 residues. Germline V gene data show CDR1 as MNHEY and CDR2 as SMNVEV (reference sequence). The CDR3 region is CASSWNPNQPQHF. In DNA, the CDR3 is TGTGCCAGCAGTTGGAATCCCAATCAGCCCCAGCATTTT.

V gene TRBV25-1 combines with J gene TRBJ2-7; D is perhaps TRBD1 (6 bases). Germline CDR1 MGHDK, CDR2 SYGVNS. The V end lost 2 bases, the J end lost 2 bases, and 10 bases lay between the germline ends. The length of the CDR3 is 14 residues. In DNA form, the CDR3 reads TGTGCCAGCAGTGAAGGGACAAGAACCTACGAGCAGTACTTC. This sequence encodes CASSEGTRTYEQYF.

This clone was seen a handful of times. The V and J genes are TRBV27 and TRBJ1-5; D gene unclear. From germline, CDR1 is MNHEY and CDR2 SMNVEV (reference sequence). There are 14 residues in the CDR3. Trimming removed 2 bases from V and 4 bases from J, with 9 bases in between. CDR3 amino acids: CASSLRVGNQPQHF. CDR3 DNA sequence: TGTGCCAGCAGTTTAAGGGTGGGGAATCAGCCCCAGCATTTT.

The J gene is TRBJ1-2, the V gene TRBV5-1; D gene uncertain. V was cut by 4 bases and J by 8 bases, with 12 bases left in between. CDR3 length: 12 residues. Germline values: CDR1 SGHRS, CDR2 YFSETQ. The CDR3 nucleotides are TGCGCCAGCAGCACCCTCCGGGAAGGCTACACCTTC. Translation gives CASSTLREGYTF.

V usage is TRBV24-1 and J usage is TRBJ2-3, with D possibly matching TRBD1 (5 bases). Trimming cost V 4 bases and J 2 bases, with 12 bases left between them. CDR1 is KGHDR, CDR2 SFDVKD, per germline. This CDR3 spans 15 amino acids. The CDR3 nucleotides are TGTGCCACCAGTGACCTCGACAGATCCACAGATACGCAGTATTTT. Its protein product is CATSDLDRSTDTQYF.

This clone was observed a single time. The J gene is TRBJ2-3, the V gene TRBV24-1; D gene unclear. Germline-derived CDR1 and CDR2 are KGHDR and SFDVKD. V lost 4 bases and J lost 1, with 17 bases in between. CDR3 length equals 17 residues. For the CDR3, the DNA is TGTGCCACCAGTGACCCCACTCCCGACCGGGGCACAGATACGCAGTATTTT. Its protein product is CATSDPTPDRGTDTQYF.

The CDR3 DNA reads TGTGCCAGCAGTTTTTCGGGACAGGGGGCTTTGGGCACCGGGGAGCTGTTTTTT. Protein product: CASSFSGQGALGTGELFF. The rearrangement links TRBV28 to TRBJ2-2; 12 bases agree with TRBD1. The CDR3 length is 18 residues. The germline gives CDR1 MDHEN, CDR2 SYDVKM. With V trimmed by 3 bases and J by 4 bases, 9 bases remained unmatched.

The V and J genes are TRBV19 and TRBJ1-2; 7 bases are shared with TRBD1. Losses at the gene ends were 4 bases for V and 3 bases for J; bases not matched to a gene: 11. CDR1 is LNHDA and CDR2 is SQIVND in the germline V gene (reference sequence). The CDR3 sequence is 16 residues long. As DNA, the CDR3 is TGTGCCAGTAGTAAGGGTGCTTTAGGGGGCGACTATGGCTACACCTTC. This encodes CASSKGALGGDYGYTF.

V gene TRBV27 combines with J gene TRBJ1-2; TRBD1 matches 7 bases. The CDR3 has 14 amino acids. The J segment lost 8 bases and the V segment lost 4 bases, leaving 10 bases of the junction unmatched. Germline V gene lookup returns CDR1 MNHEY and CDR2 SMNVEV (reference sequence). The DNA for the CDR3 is TGTGCCAGCAGTTCAGGGACAGCGACGGGGGGCTACACCTTC. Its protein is CASSSGTATGGYTF.

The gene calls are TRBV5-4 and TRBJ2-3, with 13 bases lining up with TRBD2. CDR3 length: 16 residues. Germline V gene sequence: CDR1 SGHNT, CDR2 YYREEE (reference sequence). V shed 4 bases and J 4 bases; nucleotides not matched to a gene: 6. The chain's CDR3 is CASSTWTSGGADTQYF. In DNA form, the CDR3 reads TGTGCCAGCAGCACCTGGACTAGCGGGGGCGCAGATACGCAGTATTTT.

CDR3 sequence: CASSLGKLNEKLFF. The CDR3, as DNA: TGCGCCAGCAGCTTGGGAAAGCTTAATGAAAAACTGTTTTTT. This rearrangement joins TRBV5-1 to TRBJ1-4; unclear D gene. The CDR3 runs to 14 residues. Germline CDR1 reads SGHRS; CDR2 reads YFSETQ. The V gene lost 0 bases and the J gene lost 4 bases, with 7 bases spanning the gap.